This T cell receptor (beta chain) was recovered during a study of read filtering for tumor transcriptome and immune sequencing. As for the study in general: The cohort had about 16 men and under 15 women aged about 40 to 90, mean approximately 66 years. TCR-mapped reads were about 4 to 11 million with IR-seq versus roughly 85 to 1,300 with RNA-seq.

From around 0.4 ug of RNA, a library with molecular barcoded alpha/delta and beta/gamma adaptors was made. TCRdb itself ran the reads through MiXCR, one entry per CDR3 protein. The profile shows about 62,000 distinct CDR3 sequences, around a fifth of them singletons. CDR1 and CDR2 from the germline V gene are SEHNR and FQNEAQ (reference sequence). The CDR3 totals 12 residues. This receptor was obtained from a donor aged 40 or older with multiple myeloma. The material sequenced was a population of CD138-negative cells sorted from bone marrow. The chain carries TRBV7-9 and TRBJ1-2, with a possible D match to TRBD1 (6 bases). The CDR3 DNA sequence: TGTGCTCTGGACAGCCTTAACTATGGCTACACCTTC. Translating it yields CALDSLNYGYTF. Together with reference TRBV7-9 and TRBJ1-2, the CDR3 gives the full variable domain: DTGVSQNPRHKITKRGQNVTFRCDPISEHNRLYWYRQTLGQGPEFLTYFQNEAQLEKSRLLSDRFSAERPKGSFSTLEIQRTEQGDSAMYLCALDSLNYGYTFGSGTRLTVV.